This entry concerns a single T cell receptor (beta chain). The target antigen is unknown. TCRdb reprocessed the 5' RACE reads, keeping one entry per CDR3 protein, no DNA. This repertoire includes some 390,000 distinct CDR3 sequences. This sample is drawn from a study of T cells expressing NK-cell markers. General observations from the study: There were several donors in whom these clonotypes also led the CD3+CD56-NKG2C+ fraction. Whether expanded NKG2C+ T cell clones were HCMV specific stayed uncertain.

Germline CDR1 is SGHTA and CDR2 is FQGTGA. CDR3 length equals 16 residues. This receptor was obtained from a woman between 50 and 59 years old in good health. This chain uses TRBV7-3 with TRBJ2-1. The sample consisted of blood T cells: a sorted CD56 or NKG2C T cell subset, CD4+ or CD8+ T cells, or bulk PBMC T cells (not recorded which). The CDR3 sequence: CASSQMPGGTYNEQFF.